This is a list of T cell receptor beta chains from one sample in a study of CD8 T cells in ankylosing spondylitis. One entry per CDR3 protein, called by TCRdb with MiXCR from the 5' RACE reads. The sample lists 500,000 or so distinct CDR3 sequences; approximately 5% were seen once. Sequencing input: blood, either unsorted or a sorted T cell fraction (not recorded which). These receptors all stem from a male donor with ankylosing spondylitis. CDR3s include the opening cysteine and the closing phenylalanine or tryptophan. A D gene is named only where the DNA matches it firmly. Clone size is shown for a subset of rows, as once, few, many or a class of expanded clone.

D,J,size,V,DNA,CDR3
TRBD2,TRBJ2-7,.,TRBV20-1,TGCAGTGCTAGCCGCACTAGCGAGGCCTACGAGCAGTACTTC,CSASRTSEAYEQYF
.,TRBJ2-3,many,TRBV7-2,TGTGCCAGCAGCTTTAAGAGGAGGGATACGCAGTATTTT,CASSFKRRDTQYF
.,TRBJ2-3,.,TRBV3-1,TGTGCCAGCAGCCAGTTTCTTATGAGGATCTCAGATACGCAGTATTTT,CASSQFLMRISDTQYF
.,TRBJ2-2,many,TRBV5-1,TGCGCCTCCACACAGGGAACGAACACCGGGGAGCTGTTTTTT,CASTQGTNTGELFF
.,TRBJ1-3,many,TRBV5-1,TGCGCCAGCAGCCCGGACTACGGAAACACCATATATTTT,CASSPDYGNTIYF
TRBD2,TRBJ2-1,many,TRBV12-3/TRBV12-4,TGTGCCAGCAGTTTTCCCCGCGGGAGGGCCGGGGGTGAGCAGTTCTTC,CASSFPRGRAGGEQFF
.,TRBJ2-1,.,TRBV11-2,TGTGCCAGCAGCTACACCACGATCGGCTCCTACAATGAGCAGTTCTTC,CASSYTTIGSYNEQFF
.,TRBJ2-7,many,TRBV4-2,TGTGCCAGCAGCCCTGAGGTAGTATACGAGCAGTACTTC,CASSPEVVYEQYF
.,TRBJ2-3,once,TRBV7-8,TGTGCCAGCAGCTTAGGAGGGGGGGACACAGATACGCAGTATTTT,CASSLGGGDTDTQYF
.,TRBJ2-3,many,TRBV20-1,TGCAGTGCTGACCTGGCCAGGGGGAGGCCAGATACGCAGTATTTT,CSADLARGRPDTQYF
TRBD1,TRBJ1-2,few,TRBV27,TGTGCCACCAGAACAGGGGGCGCCCTGGGAGGCTACACCTTC,CATRTGGALGGYTF
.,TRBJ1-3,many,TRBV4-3,TGCGCCAGCAGCTTCGGACGTACCAGCTCTGGAAACACCATATATTTT,CASSFGRTSSGNTIYF
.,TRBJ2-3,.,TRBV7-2,TGTGCCAGCAGCGCTAGCTCGCGGATTAGCACAGATACGCAGTATTTT,CASSASSRISTDTQYF
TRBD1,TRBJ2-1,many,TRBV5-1,TGCGCCAGCAGCTTGGCGGGGACAGGGTCTATCAGCGGTTCCTACAATGAGCAGTTCTTC,CASSLAGTGSISGSYNEQFF
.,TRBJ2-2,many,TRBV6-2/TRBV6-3,TGTGCCAGCAGTCACACCGGGGAGCTGTTTTTT,CASSHTGELFF
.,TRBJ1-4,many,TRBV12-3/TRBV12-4,TGTGCCAGCACCTCCCCAGTGGGGGGTGAAAAACTGTTTTTT,CASTSPVGGEKLFF
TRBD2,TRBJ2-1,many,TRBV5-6,TGTGCCAGCAGCTTGGTACTAGCGGACAATGAGCAGTTCTTC,CASSLVLADNEQFF
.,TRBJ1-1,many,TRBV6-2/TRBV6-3,TGTGCCAGCAGGCCAACCTCAGGGGTTGGCACTGAAGCTTTCTTT,CASRPTSGVGTEAFF
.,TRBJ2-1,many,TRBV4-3,TGCGCCAGCAGCCAAGAAGGGCCCCTGAGCTCCTACAATGAGCAGTTCTTC,CASSQEGPLSSYNEQFF
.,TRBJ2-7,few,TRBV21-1,TGTGCCAGCAGCCCCAGGGACAGGTCCCCTTTTTCCGAGCAGTACTTC,CASSPRDRSPFSEQYF
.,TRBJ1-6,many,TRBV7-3,TGTGCCAGCAGCGAAGTGGCAGTAAGCTCCTATAATTCACCCCTCCACTTT,CASSEVAVSSYNSPLHF
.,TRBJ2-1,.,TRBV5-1,TGCGCCAGCAGCCGGGACGCAAGCTCCTACAATGAGCAGTTCTTC,CASSRDASSYNEQFF
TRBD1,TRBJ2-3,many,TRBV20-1,TGCAGTGCTAAGGGGGCTTTGACAGATACGCAGTATTTT,CSAKGALTDTQYF
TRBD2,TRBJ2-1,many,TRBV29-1,TGCAGCGTTACTAGCGAGAGCTCCTACAATGAGCAGTTCTTC,CSVTSESSYNEQFF
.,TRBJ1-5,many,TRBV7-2,TGTGCCAGCGCTTTGCGCGCGGGGGCTAATCAGCCCCAGCATTTT,CASALRAGANQPQHF
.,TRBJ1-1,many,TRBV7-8,TGTGCCAGCAGCTTATGGGGGCATGACACTGAAGCTTTCTTT,CASSLWGHDTEAFF
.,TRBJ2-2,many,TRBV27,TGTGCCAGCTCTCGAGGGATCGATCTGACCGGGGAGCTGTTTTTT,CASSRGIDLTGELFF
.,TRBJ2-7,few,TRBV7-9,TGTGCCAGCAGCCAGACGGGACCCTTCGGCTACGAGCAGTACTTC,CASSQTGPFGYEQYF
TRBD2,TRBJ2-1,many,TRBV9,TGTGCCAGCAGCGACAAGTCGGGGGGGCCCTACAATGAGCAGTTCTTC,CASSDKSGGPYNEQFF
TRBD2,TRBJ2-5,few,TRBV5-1,TGCGCCAGCAGCTCCGGCGGCGGGAGGGATGGGACCCAGTACTTC,CASSSGGGRDGTQYF
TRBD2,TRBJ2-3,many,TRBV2,TGTGCCAGCAGTTCTAGCGGGAGTACCCCAGATACGCAGTATTTT,CASSSSGSTPDTQYF
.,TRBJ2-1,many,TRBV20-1,TGCAGTGCTCCCCGGCGCGTTGGCGGGACCTACAATGAGCAGTTCTTC,CSAPRRVGGTYNEQFF
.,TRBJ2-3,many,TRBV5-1,TGCGCCAGCAGCTTGAGCAGGGAAGCGCAGTATTTT,CASSLSREAQYF
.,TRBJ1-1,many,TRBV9,TGTGCCAGCAGCGTAGACATTCGGGCAGGCTATCTTCGTGAAGCTTTCTTT,CASSVDIRAGYLREAFF
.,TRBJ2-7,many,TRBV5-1,TGCGCCAGCAGCTCGGCCGGGATAAGGGGAAATTACGAGCAGTACTTC,CASSSAGIRGNYEQYF
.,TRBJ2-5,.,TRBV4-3,TGCGCCAGCAGCCAAGACTCGGGCTGGCTAGAAGAGACCCAGTACTTC,CASSQDSGWLEETQYF
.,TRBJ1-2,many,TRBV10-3,TGTGCCATCATGGTAGCAACAGGCTATGGCTACACCTTC,CAIMVATGYGYTF
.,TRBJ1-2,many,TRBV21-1,TGTGCCAGCATCGGCGGGGATGGCTACACCTTC,CASIGGDGYTF
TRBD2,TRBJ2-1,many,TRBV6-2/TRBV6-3,TGTGCCAGCAGTTATTTCCGACTAGCGGGAGATCGGGAGCAGTTCTTC,CASSYFRLAGDREQFF
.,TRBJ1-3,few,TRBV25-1,TGTGCCAGCAGTGAATCAGGGTCCGGAAACACCATATATTTT,CASSESGSGNTIYF
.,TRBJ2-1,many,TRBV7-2,TGTGCCAGCAGCTTGGCTGCGAGCTCCTACAATGAGCAGTTCTTC,CASSLAASSYNEQFF
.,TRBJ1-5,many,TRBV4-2,TGTGCCAGCAGCCCAGGACAGCTCCCTCAGCCCCAGCATTTT,CASSPGQLPQPQHF
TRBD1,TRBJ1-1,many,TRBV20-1,TGCAGTGTGGGAACAGGGGGCTTGAACACTGAAGCTTTCTTT,CSVGTGGLNTEAFF
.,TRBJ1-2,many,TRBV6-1,TGTGCCAGCAGTGAAAAGCTGAGGAGCCTATCGGGCTATGGCTACACCTTC,CASSEKLRSLSGYGYTF
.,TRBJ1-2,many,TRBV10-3,TGTGCCATCGCGGGAGGTTTGGACTATGGCTACACCTTC,CAIAGGLDYGYTF
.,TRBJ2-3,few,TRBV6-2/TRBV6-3,TGTGCCGGACGTAGCGGAGTTAGCACAGATACGCAGTATTTT,CAGRSGVSTDTQYF
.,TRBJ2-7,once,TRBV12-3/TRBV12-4,TGTGCCAGCAGTTTTAGAGGGTTTGGCTCCTACGGGCAGTACTTC,CASSFRGFGSYGQYF